The 12 T cell receptor beta chains below were found in one sample sequenced in a study of T-cell reconstitution after alpha-beta-depleted transplantation in children. Preparation of the TCRbeta library used unique molecular identifiers. TCRdb re-called the PCR reads through MiXCR, storing one row per CDR3 protein. The sample has hundreds of thousands of distinct CDR3 sequences; roughly 10% are singletons. The material sequenced was PBMCs, taken before TCRalphabeta/CD19-depleted stem cell transplant. These TCRs come from a child less than two years old with acute myeloid leukemia, due to receive a stem cell transplant.

This clonotype has only a few counts. V gene TRBV7-3 combines with J gene TRBJ1-1, with TRBD1 matching over 8 bases. Germline V gives CDR1 SGHTA, CDR2 FQGTGA. The V gene end was trimmed by 2 bases and the J gene end by 3 bases; junction bases not matched to a gene: 8. The CDR3 is made up of 16 amino acids. CDR3 sequence: CASSLGAGGGHTEAFF. CDR3 sequence (DNA): TGTGCCAGCAGCTTAGGCGCAGGGGGCGGTCACACTGAAGCTTTCTTT. The variable domain in full, completed from reference TRBV7-3 and TRBJ1-1, reads GAGVSQTPSNKVTEKGKYVELRCDPISGHTALYWYRQSLGQGPEFLIYFQGTGAADDSGLPNDRFFAVRPEGSVSTLKIQRTERGDSAVYLCASSLGAGGGHTEAFFGQGTRLTVV.

This clonotype was seen repeatedly, ten times or more. The CDR3 DNA follows: TGTGCCAGCAGTAGAACCTGGGACAACACAGATACGCAGTATTTT. It encodes CASSRTWDNTDTQYF. V and J are TRBV6-4 and TRBJ2-3, with D possibly being TRBD1 (6 bases). Germline-derived CDR1 and CDR2 are MRHNA and SNTAGT. The CDR3 runs to 15 residues. Trimming took off 5 bases at V and 2 bases at J, with 14 bases between the two ends.

In this sample, this clonotype turned up many times. The gene calls are TRBV5-6 and TRBJ2-5; the match to TRBD2 covers 10 bases. V shed 0 bases, J shed 1 base, and the junction held 6 bases outside the gene matches. CDR1 is SGHDT and CDR2 is YYEEEE in the germline V gene. The CDR3 is 17 amino acids. The CDR3 region is CASSLGLAGESQETQYF. Here the CDR3 DNA reads TGTGCCAGCAGCTTGGGACTAGCGGGCGAATCCCAAGAGACCCAGTACTTC.

This clonotype came up many times. The chain links TRBV29-1 to TRBJ2-5; no clear D. CDR3 length equals 14 residues. Trimming took off 0 bases at V and 5 bases at J, with 13 bases between the two ends. Germline V gene lookup returns CDR1 SQVTM and CDR2 ANQGSEA. The CDR3 here is CSVEEFARRETQYF. In DNA, the CDR3 is TGCAGCGTTGAAGAGTTCGCCCGACGGGAGACCCAGTACTTC.

This clonotype was seen many times. The chain combines TRBV25-1 with TRBJ2-1, with 10 bases matching TRBD2. CDR1 is MGHDK and CDR2 is SYGVNS in the germline V gene. V lost 5 bases and J lost 3; bases outside the gene matches: 4. The CDR3 consists of 15 residues. CDR3 protein: CASSSASGGYNEQFF. CDR3 coding DNA: TGTGCCAGCAGTTCGGCTAGCGGGGGCTACAATGAGCAGTTCTTC.

In this sample, this clonotype turned up many times. The chain has TRBV29-1 and TRBJ2-1; TRBD2 matches at 12 bases. Per the germline V gene, CDR1 is SQVTM and CDR2 is ANQGSEA. This CDR3 has 17 residues. The junction had 11 bases not matched to a gene; V was cut back by 8 bases and J by 0 bases. The DNA of the CDR3 is TGCAGCACCATGACTAGCGGGGGCGATAGCTCCTACAATGAGCAGTTCTTC. Its protein product is CSTMTSGGDSSYNEQFF.

CDR3 residues: CASSPSSGNSGELFF. The CDR3 DNA is TGTGCCAGCAGTCCGTCTAGCGGGAATTCCGGGGAGCTGTTTTTT. V is TRBV7-2 and J is TRBJ2-2; 9 bases match TRBD2. The CDR3 has 15 residues. Looked up from germline, CDR1 is SGHTA and CDR2 is FQGNSA. V lost 6 bases to trimming and J lost 6 bases; unmatched junction nucleotides: 8.

This clonotype has a count of ten or more. The rearrangement links TRBV20-1 to TRBJ2-5; TRBD2 matches 7 bases. The germline V gene encodes CDR1 DFQATT and CDR2 SNEGSKA (reference sequence). The CDR3 runs 14 residues. The J segment lost 5 bases and the V segment lost 4 bases, leaving 10 bases of the junction unmatched. The DNA of the CDR3 is TGCAGTGCTACGGGACTATGGCTCATGGAGACCCAGTACTTC. Its translation: CSATGLWLMETQYF.

Ten or more counts support this clonotype. The rearrangement joins TRBV12-3 or TRBV12-4 to TRBJ1-3; D perhaps matches TRBD1 (6 bases). V was trimmed by 3 bases and J by 4 bases, leaving 10 bases between them. CDR3 length: 14 amino acids. The CDR3 sequence: CASSFGGQGNTIYF. DNA of the CDR3: TGTGCCAGCAGTTTTGGGGGACAAGGAAACACCATATATTTT.

This clonotype was detected many times. The chain is built from TRBV10-3 and TRBJ2-7; 10 bases fit TRBD1. J gave up 6 bases and V 8 bases, and 7 bases lay outside the gene matches. Germline V gene lookup returns CDR1 ENHRY and CDR2 SYGVKD. This CDR3 is 13 amino acids long. This chain's CDR3 is CAISGTGVSEQYF. As DNA, the CDR3 is TGTGCCATCTCCGGGACAGGGGTCTCCGAGCAGTACTTC.

On this clonotype itself: A much larger clone sits a single nucleotide away, making a read error possible. The chain is built from TRBV5-1 and TRBJ2-2; weak D call: TRBD2 (6 bases). The CDR3 contains 16 residues. CDR1 and CDR2 from the germline V gene are SGHRS and YFSETQ. The CDR3 protein is CASSPLPGVNTGEPFF. The CDR3 DNA reads as TGCGCCAGCAGCCCTCTGCCGGGAGTGAACACCGGGGAGCCGTTTTTT.

Many counts were recorded for this clonotype. The CDR3 nucleotides read TGTGCCAGCAGGACCCCTTTTAGCGGGAGTTCCTACGAGCAGTACTTC. This sequence encodes CASRTPFSGSSYEQYF. V is TRBV7-3 and J is TRBJ2-7; 9 bases agree with TRBD2. There are 16 residues in the CDR3. With 6 bases clipped from V and 1 base from J, the junction kept 10 bases outside the gene matches. The germline V gene has CDR1 SGHTA and CDR2 FQGTGA.